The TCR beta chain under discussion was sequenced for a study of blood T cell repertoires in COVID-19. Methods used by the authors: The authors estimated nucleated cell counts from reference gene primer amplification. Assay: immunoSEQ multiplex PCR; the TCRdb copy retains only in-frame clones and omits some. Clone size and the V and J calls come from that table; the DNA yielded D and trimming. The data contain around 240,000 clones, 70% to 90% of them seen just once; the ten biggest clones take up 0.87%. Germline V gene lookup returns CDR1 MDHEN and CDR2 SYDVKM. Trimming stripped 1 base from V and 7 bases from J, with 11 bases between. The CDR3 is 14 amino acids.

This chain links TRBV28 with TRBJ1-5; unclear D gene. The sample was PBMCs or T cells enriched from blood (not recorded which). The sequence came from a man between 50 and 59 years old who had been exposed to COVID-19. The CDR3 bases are TGTGCCAGCAGTTTATCGGGGAGGTACCAGCCCCAGCATTTT. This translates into CASSLSGRYQPQHF.